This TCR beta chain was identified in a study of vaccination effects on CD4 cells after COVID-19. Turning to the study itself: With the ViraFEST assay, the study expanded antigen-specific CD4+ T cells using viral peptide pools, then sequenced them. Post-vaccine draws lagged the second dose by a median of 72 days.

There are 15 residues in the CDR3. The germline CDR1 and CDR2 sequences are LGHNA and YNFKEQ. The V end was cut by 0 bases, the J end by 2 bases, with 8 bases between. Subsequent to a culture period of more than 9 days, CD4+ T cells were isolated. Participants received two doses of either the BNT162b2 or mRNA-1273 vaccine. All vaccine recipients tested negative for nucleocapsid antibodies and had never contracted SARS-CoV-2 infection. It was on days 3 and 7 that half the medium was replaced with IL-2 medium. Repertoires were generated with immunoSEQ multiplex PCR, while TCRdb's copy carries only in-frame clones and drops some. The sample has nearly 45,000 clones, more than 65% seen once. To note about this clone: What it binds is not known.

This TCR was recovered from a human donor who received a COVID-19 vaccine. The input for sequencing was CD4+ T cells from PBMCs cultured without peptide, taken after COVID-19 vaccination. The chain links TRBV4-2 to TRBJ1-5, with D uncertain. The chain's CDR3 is CASSQERAGNQPQHF. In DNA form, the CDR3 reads TGTGCCAGCAGCCAAGAAAGGGCGGGCAATCAGCCCCAGCATTTT.